This TCR beta chain was obtained from a study of T cell clonality in common variable immunodeficiency. Regarding the study as a whole: CVID subjects showed higher TCRbeta clonality than healthy controls. Links between repertoire features and CVID complications were heterogeneity-limited. Authors noted CVID clonality's cause needs subpopulation repertoire sequencing.

CDR1 SGHRS and CDR2 YFSETQ come from the germline V gene. This CDR3 has 15 residues. V was cut by 0 bases and J by 2 bases, with 11 bases left in between. This clone was observed at least ten times. Antigen unknown. The sequence runs out 3 residues before the end of the CDR3; the remainder is reconstructed from the germline J gene. Using immunoSEQ multiplex PCR, the repertoire was profiled, and TCRdb retains in-frame clones only, with some absent. Altogether fewer than 40,000 clones were found in the sample, and no singletons occur. The sample taken for sequencing was peripheral blood mononuclear cells. The gene calls are TRBV5-1 and TRBJ1-2; D is ambiguous. This clonotype originated in a person aged 18 to 70 in good health. CDR3 DNA, as far as it was read: TGCGCCAGCAGCTTGGCCTCGGGTGGAAACTATGGC. Protein product: CASSLASGGNYG. The entire CDR3 reads CASSLASGGNYGYTF.